The source of this T cell receptor (beta chain) is a study of T cells in Graves' hyperthyroidism and ophthalmopathy. There were TCR beta CDR3 regions amplified from RNA transcripts. TCR CDR3 underwent first-round RT-PCR with the HTBI primer set. TCRdb reanalysed the multiplex PCR reads using MiXCR and keeps one entry per CDR3 protein. The profile covers hundreds of thousands of distinct CDR3 sequences, with about 20% appearing a single time and less than 65% taken by the ten largest. The germline gives CDR1 MDHEN, CDR2 SYDVKM. V was trimmed by 6 bases and J by 7 bases, leaving 10 bases between them. The CDR3 covers 11 residues. Study observations and caveats: The blood repertoire included most of the expanded thyroid clonotypes above 0.001. Progression to ophthalmopathy was predicted a median of approximately 6.4 months early. Separation of ophthalmopathy from stable hyperthyroidism was achieved by a 13 V-J model.

This clonotype was found many times. Antigen specificity is unknown. The source is a woman aged 65 to 85 with Graves' ophthalmopathy. The sample comprised blood. The rearrangement uses TRBV28 and TRBJ2-7; D ambiguous. DNA for the CDR3: TGTGCCAGCAGCTATCTACGAGAGCAGTACTTC. This translates into CASSYLREQYF.